The sequence of this T cell receptor (beta chain) was determined in a study of T cells in Graves' hyperthyroidism and ophthalmopathy. With V trimmed by 0 bases and J by 2 bases, 3 bases remained unmatched. CDR3 length: 15 residues. The germline CDR1 and CDR2 sequences are SNHLY and FYNNEI. Amplification targeted TCR beta CDR3 regions from RNA transcripts. The primer set for the first-round RT-PCR of the TCR CDR3 was HTBI. TCRdb re-called the multiplex PCR reads with MiXCR, one entry per CDR3 protein. Here the sample spans approximately 98,000 distinct CDR3 sequences, roughly 40% being singletons. Study observations and caveats: Most thyroid clonotypes expanded above 0.001 appeared in blood too. Stable hyperthyroidism was separated from ophthalmopathy by a model based on 13 V-J features. Model predictions of ophthalmopathy came a median around 6.5 months before onset.

This clonotype was counted at least ten times. The antigen is undetermined. The genes are TRBV2 and TRBJ2-5, with TRBD2 matching over 7 bases. This clonotype was sampled from a woman aged 25 to 45 with Graves' hyperthyroidism. Sequencing was done on a sample of peripheral blood or thyroid tissue (not recorded which). In DNA, the CDR3 is TGTGCCAGCAGTGAAGCGAGAGCGGGACAAGAGACCCAGTACTTC. Translating gives CASSEARAGQETQYF.